This is a list of T cell receptor beta chains from one sample in a study of T cells in Graves' hyperthyroidism and ophthalmopathy. From the multiplex PCR reads, TCRdb called clonotypes with MiXCR, one entry per CDR3 protein. The data show 700,000 or so distinct CDR3 sequences, 16% seen once. Sequencing was performed on blood. These receptors came from a man younger than 35 with Graves' hyperthyroidism. The CDR3 runs from the conserved cysteine through the conserved F or W. A D gene is named only where the DNA matches it firmly. Expanded clones get a size class; other rows say once, few or many, or leave the size out.

TRBJ2-7 TRBV7-9 - many TGTGCCAGCAGCCAGGGTTGGAACGAGCAGTACTTC CASSQGWNEQYF
TRBJ2-7 TRBV28 TRBD2 many TGTGCCAGCAGTTTCGGGACTAGCGGGACAGACGAGCAGTACTTC CASSFGTSGTDEQYF
TRBJ2-5 TRBV20-1 - many TGCAGTGCTAGAGCAGAGTTGCGGGCACAAGAGACCCAGTACTTC CSARAELRAQETQYF
TRBJ2-1 TRBV7-3 - few TGTGCCAGCAGCACCGACATCTACAATGAGCAGTTCTTC CASSTDIYNEQFF
TRBJ2-7 TRBV20-1 TRBD2 many TGCAGTGCGATCTCCCCTAGCGGGGGCTACGAGCAGTACTTC CSAISPSGGYEQYF
TRBJ1-2 TRBV3-1 - many TGTGCCAGCAGCCAAGGAGGGAATGGCTACACCTTC CASSQGGNGYTF
TRBJ2-2 TRBV6-4 - few TGTGCCAGCAGTTACCCGACAGAAATTAACACCGGGGAGCTGTTTTTT CASSYPTEINTGELFF
TRBJ2-7 TRBV12-3/TRBV12-4 - - TGTGCCAGCAACATAAGGGGGTTAGGCTACGAGCAGTACTTC CASNIRGLGYEQYF
TRBJ2-3 TRBV28 - - TGTGCCAGCAGCCCCTCCGGGGGCCTTGAGGCGGATACGCAGTATTTT CASSPSGGLEADTQYF
TRBJ1-1 TRBV20-1 TRBD1 many TGCAGTGCTAGGGACAGGGGACGAGGTGAAGCTTTCTTT CSARDRGRGEAFF
TRBJ1-4 TRBV28 - many TGTGCCAGCAGTTTTTTCGTAGGAGGGAGTGAAAAACTGTTTTTT CASSFFVGGSEKLFF
TRBJ2-3 TRBV11-2 - many TGTGCCAGCAGCTTAGGCCAGGGGGGTGTTTCAGATACGCAGTATTTT CASSLGQGGVSDTQYF
TRBJ2-1 TRBV7-9 TRBD2 few TGTGCCAGCAGCTTAGATCGTCGACTAGCGGGAGGTTACAATGAGCAGTTCTTC CASSLDRRLAGGYNEQFF
TRBJ1-2 TRBV25-1 TRBD1 few TGTGCCAGCAGTGATCCGGGACAGGGACCGGAGGGCTATGGCTACACCTTC CASSDPGQGPEGYGYTF